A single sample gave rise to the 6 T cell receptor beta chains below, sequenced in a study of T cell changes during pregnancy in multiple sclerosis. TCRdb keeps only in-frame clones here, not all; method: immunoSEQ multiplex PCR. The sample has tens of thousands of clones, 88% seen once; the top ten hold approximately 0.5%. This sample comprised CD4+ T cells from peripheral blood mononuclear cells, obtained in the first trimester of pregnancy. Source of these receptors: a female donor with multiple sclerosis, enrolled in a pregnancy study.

CDR3 DNA: TGTGCCATCAGTGAGGGTGGTCGGGGCACTGAAGCTTTCTTT. This gives the protein CAISEGGRGTEAFF. V usage is TRBV10-3 and J usage is TRBJ1-1; D is undetermined. The CDR3 is 14 amino acids. The germline gives CDR1 ENHRY, CDR2 SYGVKD. V dropped 2 bases and J dropped 4 bases, with 11 bases sitting between them.

The CDR3 sequence is CSVGGGRNPTDTQYF. In DNA form, the CDR3 reads TGCAGCGTTGGGGGGGGCAGAAACCCCACAGATACGCAGTATTTT. The chain is built from TRBV29-1 and TRBJ2-3; the D gene is possibly TRBD2 (7 bases). Trimming cost V 4 bases and J 2 bases, with 16 bases left between them. CDR1 and CDR2 (germline): SQVTM, ANQGSEA. This CDR3 has 15 residues.

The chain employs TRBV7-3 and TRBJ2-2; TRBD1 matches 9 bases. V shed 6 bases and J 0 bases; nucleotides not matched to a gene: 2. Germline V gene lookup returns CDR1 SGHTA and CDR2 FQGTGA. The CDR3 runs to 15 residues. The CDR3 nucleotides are TGTGCCAGCAGTCGGACAGGGGCGAACACCGGGGAGCTGTTTTTT. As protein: CASSRTGANTGELFF.

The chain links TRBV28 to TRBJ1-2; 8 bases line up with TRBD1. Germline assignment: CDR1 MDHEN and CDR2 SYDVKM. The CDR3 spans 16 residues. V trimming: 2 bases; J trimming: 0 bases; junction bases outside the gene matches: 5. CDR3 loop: CASSLGDRRPNYGYTF. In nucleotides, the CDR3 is TGTGCCAGCAGTTTAGGGGACAGGCGCCCTAACTATGGCTACACCTTC.

CDR3 sequence (DNA): TGTGCCAGCAGTAGGACAGGGGTTAATCAGCCCCAGCATTTT. Protein sequence: CASSRTGVNQPQHF. The genes are TRBV6-5 and TRBJ1-5; TRBD1 matches 9 bases. The CDR3 covers 14 residues. Germline V gene lookup returns CDR1 MNHEY and CDR2 SVGAGI. Unmatched junction bases numbered 3, after V lost 5 bases and J lost 4 bases.

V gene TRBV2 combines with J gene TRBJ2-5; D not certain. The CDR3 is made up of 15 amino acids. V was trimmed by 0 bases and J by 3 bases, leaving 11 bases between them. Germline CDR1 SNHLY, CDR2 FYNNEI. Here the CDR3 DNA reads TGTGCCAGCAGTGAAGCGCCGACTTTAAAAGAGACCCAGTACTTC. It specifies CASSEAPTLKETQYF.